The sequence of this T cell receptor beta chain was determined in a study of cytomegalovirus exposure and HLA in healthy donors. From germline, CDR1 is SEHNR and CDR2 FQNEAQ (reference sequence). The CDR3 is 12 residues long. The germline V and J ends were trimmed by 2 bases and 6 bases, with 7 bases remaining between them. The PCR was carried out with 60 Vbeta primers and 13 Jbeta primers. The data were produced by immunoSEQ multiplex PCR, yet TCRdb's version contains in-frame clones alone and is incomplete. The sample includes 95,000 to 100,000 clones, about 85% of them seen just once. The sequence was collected from a female donor in good health and CMV-seropositive. Input material: PBMCs. The chain couples TRBV7-9 to TRBJ1-1; D might be TRBD1 (5 bases). The CDR3 DNA is TGTGCCAGCAGCTTAACGGGGGCTGAAGCTTTCTTT. This codes for CASSLTGAEAFF.